These T cell receptor beta chains were read from a single sample in a study of T cells in Graves' hyperthyroidism and ophthalmopathy. Each CDR3 protein is one row after TCRdb ran MiXCR on the multiplex PCR reads. The table lists 650,000 to 800,000 distinct CDR3 sequences, just under 45% of them singletons. Sequencing was done on a sample of peripheral blood or thyroid tissue (not recorded which). Receptor source: an adult man with Graves' disease, either hyperthyroidism or ophthalmopathy (not recorded which). Both conserved end residues are part of each CDR3. D genes are given only for firm matches. A row's size may be missing; if present it is once, few, many or a size class.

CDR3: CASSLASRAETQYF
DNA: TGTGCCAGCAGCTTAGCTAGTAGGGCAGAGACCCAGTACTTC
V: TRBV7-9
size: .
J: TRBJ2-5
length: 14
D: .

CDR3: CASSVRQSGQPQHF
DNA: TGTGCCAGCAGTGTTCGTCAAAGCGGGCAGCCCCAGCATTTT
V: TRBV2
size: many
J: TRBJ1-5
length: 14
D: .

CDR3: CASSLVDRGRTEAFF
DNA: TGTGCCAGCAGCTTGGTGGACAGGGGGAGGACTGAAGCTTTCTTT
V: TRBV5-4
size: .
J: TRBJ1-1
length: 15
D: TRBD1

CDR3: CANSDRGQLGDNYGYTF
DNA: TGTGCCAACAGTGACCGGGGACAGCTTGGGGATAACTATGGCTACACCTTC
V: TRBV10-3
size: .
J: TRBJ1-2
length: 17
D: TRBD1

CDR3: CASSPPGQGEYYGYTF
DNA: TGTGCCAGCAGCCCCCCGGGACAGGGGGAATACTATGGCTACACCTTC
V: TRBV14
size: few
J: TRBJ1-2
length: 16
D: TRBD1

CDR3: CSARQGLGALHF
DNA: TGCAGTGCTAGACAGGGGCTGGGGGCCCTCCACTTT
V: TRBV20-1
size: .
J: TRBJ1-6
length: 12
D: .

CDR3: CASSLETVPEAFF
DNA: TGCGCCAGCAGCCTCGAGACAGTACCTGAAGCTTTCTTT
V: TRBV5-1
size: .
J: TRBJ1-1
length: 13
D: .

CDR3: CSAIRLAGDTDTQYF
DNA: TGCAGTGCTATACGACTAGCGGGGGACACAGATACGCAGTATTTT
V: TRBV20-1
size: .
J: TRBJ2-3
length: 15
D: TRBD2

CDR3: CASSFQAPAYNSPLHF
DNA: TGTGCCAGCAGCTTCCAGGCCCCCGCGTATAATTCACCCCTCCACTTT
V: TRBV7-9
size: .
J: TRBJ1-6
length: 16
D: .

CDR3: CASSFNNRGAIYPGTGSGYTF
DNA: TGTGCCAGCAGCTTCAATAACAGGGGGGCCATCTACCCCGGGACAGGGTCTGGCTACACCTTC
V: TRBV11-1
size: .
J: TRBJ1-2
length: 21
D: TRBD1

CDR3: CAGSYGAAGANVLTF
DNA: TGTGCCGGCAGTTACGGGGCGGCGGGGGCCAACGTCCTGACTTTC
V: TRBV6-5
size: .
J: TRBJ2-6
length: 15
D: .

CDR3: CAISLDSLGGYTF
DNA: TGTGCCATCAGCTTAGACAGTCTAGGAGGCTACACCTTC
V: TRBV10-3
size: many
J: TRBJ1-2
length: 13
D: .

CDR3: CASSDGKGNQPQHF
DNA: TGTGCCAGCAGTGATGGTAAGGGCAATCAGCCCCAGCATTTT
V: TRBV25-1
size: .
J: TRBJ1-5
length: 14
D: .

CDR3: CSVGDRAIAQHF
DNA: TGCAGCGTTGGGGACAGGGCTATAGCCCAGCATTTT
V: TRBV29-1
size: .
J: TRBJ1-5
length: 12
D: TRBD1

CDR3: CASSEDRRRANVLTF
DNA: TGTGCCAGCAGTGAGGACAGGCGACGGGCCAACGTCCTGACTTTC
V: TRBV2
size: many
J: TRBJ2-6
length: 15
D: TRBD1

CDR3: CASSSRQGLSTEAFF
DNA: TGTGCCAGCAGTTCCCGACAGGGTTTAAGCACTGAAGCTTTCTTT
V: TRBV2
size: .
J: TRBJ1-1
length: 15
D: TRBD1